Listed below are T cell receptor beta chains from one sample, sequenced in a study of control samples from healthy donors and cancer patients. Data came from immunoSEQ multiplex PCR; TCRdb stores just in-frame clones and leaves some out. The sample contains 100,000 to 150,000 clones, 70% to 90% of which appear only once. The sample comprised blood. These receptor sequences come from a man in his fifties or sixties in good health. Each CDR3 is given with its conserved first and last residue. Fields, in order: V gene, D gene, J gene, clone size, CDR3 protein, CDR3 DNA. The D gene is left open where the match is weak. Clone size, where shown, is once, few, many, or a class for clones that have expanded.

V gene: TRBV14
D gene: TRBD1
J gene: TRBJ1-2
clone size: NA
CDR3 protein: CASSQGTGVNGYTF
CDR3 DNA: TGTGCCAGCAGCCAAGGGACAGGGGTCAATGGCTACACCTTC

V gene: TRBV7-9
D gene: NA
J gene: TRBJ2-7
clone size: NA
CDR3 protein: CASSWGTGPANEQYF
CDR3 DNA: TGTGCCAGCAGCTGGGGGACCGGTCCAGCCAACGAGCAGTACTTC

V gene: TRBV9
D gene: NA
J gene: TRBJ1-2
clone size: NA
CDR3 protein: CASSRTDINTINYGYTF
CDR3 DNA: TGTGCCAGCTCACGGACAGACATTAACACGATTAACTATGGCTACACCTTC

V gene: TRBV3-1/TRBV3-2
D gene: NA
J gene: TRBJ2-3
clone size: once
CDR3 protein: CASSLSGATDTQYF
CDR3 DNA: TGTGCCAGCAGCCTTTCGGGGGCCACAGATACGCAGTATTTT

V gene: TRBV3-1/TRBV3-2
D gene: NA
J gene: TRBJ2-7
clone size: NA
CDR3 protein: CASSQVKAGKREQYF
CDR3 DNA: TGTGCCAGCAGCCAAGTAAAGGCGGGGAAGAGGGAGCAGTACTTC

V gene: TRBV7-6
D gene: NA
J gene: TRBJ1-1
clone size: NA
CDR3 protein: CASSLDGGGGTEAFF
CDR3 DNA: TGTGCCAGCAGCTTAGATGGGGGAGGGGGTACTGAAGCTTTCTTT

V gene: TRBV4-1
D gene: TRBD1
J gene: TRBJ1-1
clone size: NA
CDR3 protein: CASSQQPRGRDTEAFF
CDR3 DNA: TGCGCCAGCAGCCAACAACCCAGGGGGCGTGACACTGAAGCTTTCTTT

V gene: TRBV7-3
D gene: TRBD1
J gene: TRBJ1-1
clone size: NA
CDR3 protein: CASSLNAAQGAEAFF
CDR3 DNA: TGTGCCAGCAGCTTAAATGCGGCACAGGGGGCTGAAGCTTTCTTT

V gene: TRBV28
D gene: TRBD1
J gene: TRBJ1-5
clone size: NA
CDR3 protein: CASSTDRVAQPQHF
CDR3 DNA: TGTGCCAGCAGCACGGACAGGGTTGCTCAGCCCCAGCATTTT

V gene: TRBV5-1
D gene: NA
J gene: TRBJ2-2
clone size: NA
CDR3 protein: CASSHPGSNTGELFF
CDR3 DNA: TGCGCCAGCAGCCACCCCGGGTCCAACACCGGGGAGCTGTTTTTT

V gene: TRBV11-2
D gene: TRBD2
J gene: TRBJ2-1
clone size: NA
CDR3 protein: CATSGLSGGALNEQFF
CDR3 DNA: TGTGCCACATCCGGACTAAGCGGGGGGGCCTTGAATGAGCAGTTCTTC

V gene: TRBV5-1
D gene: NA
J gene: TRBJ1-3
clone size: NA
CDR3 protein: CASSLEGNTIYF
CDR3 DNA: TGCGCCAGCAGCCTGGAAGGAAACACCATATATTTT

V gene: TRBV10-2
D gene: NA
J gene: TRBJ2-5
clone size: few
CDR3 protein: CASSEPSFGGATQYF
CDR3 DNA: TGCGCCAGCAGTGAGCCTAGCTTCGGGGGTGCGACCCAGTACTTC

V gene: TRBV28
D gene: NA
J gene: TRBJ2-7
clone size: NA
CDR3 protein: CASSSPGSHRIYEQYF
CDR3 DNA: TGTGCCAGCAGTTCACCGGGATCACATCGTATCTACGAGCAGTACTTC

V gene: TRBV28
D gene: TRBD2
J gene: TRBJ2-1
clone size: NA
CDR3 protein: CASSSAIAGGNYNEQFF
CDR3 DNA: TGTGCCAGCAGTTCAGCAATAGCGGGGGGCAACTACAATGAGCAGTTCTTC

V gene: TRBV3-1/TRBV3-2
D gene: TRBD1
J gene: TRBJ2-1
clone size: NA
CDR3 protein: CASSHDRRDRGNNEQFF
CDR3 DNA: TGTGCCAGCAGCCATGATCGCCGGGACAGGGGTAACAATGAGCAGTTCTTC

V gene: TRBV3-1/TRBV3-2
D gene: TRBD1
J gene: TRBJ2-7
clone size: NA
CDR3 protein: CASSLGTGGSYEQYF
CDR3 DNA: TGTGCCAGCAGCCTAGGGACAGGGGGCTCCTACGAGCAGTACTTC

V gene: TRBV19
D gene: TRBD2
J gene: TRBJ2-1
clone size: NA
CDR3 protein: CASSLGLAGYYNEQFF
CDR3 DNA: TGTGCCAGTAGTCTGGGACTAGCGGGGTACTACAATGAGCAGTTCTTC

V gene: TRBV6-4
D gene: NA
J gene: TRBJ2-3
clone size: NA
CDR3 protein: CASSDSPGGTDTQYF
CDR3 DNA: TGTGCCAGCAGTGACTCGCCAGGGGGCACAGATACGCAGTATTTT

V gene: TRBV7-6
D gene: TRBD1
J gene: TRBJ1-3
clone size: NA
CDR3 protein: CASSADRIRNTIYF
CDR3 DNA: TGTGCCAGCAGCGCGGACAGGATACGAAACACCATATATTTT

V gene: TRBV4-1
D gene: NA
J gene: TRBJ1-4
clone size: NA
CDR3 protein: CASSQVASGMVGEKLFF
CDR3 DNA: TGCGCCAGCAGCCAAGTTGCGTCGGGCATGGTGGGTGAAAAACTGTTTTTT

V gene: TRBV9
D gene: NA
J gene: TRBJ2-2
clone size: NA
CDR3 protein: CASSVRGGAEYTGELFF
CDR3 DNA: TGTGCCAGCAGCGTGCGTGGAGGGGCAGAGTACACCGGGGAGCTGTTTTTT

V gene: TRBV7-3
D gene: NA
J gene: TRBJ2-1
clone size: NA
CDR3 protein: CASSLRLYNEQFF
CDR3 DNA: TGTGCCAGCAGCTTAAGGCTCTACAATGAGCAGTTCTTC

V gene: TRBV10-2
D gene: NA
J gene: TRBJ2-3
clone size: NA
CDR3 protein: CASSDSRFHTSDTQYF
CDR3 DNA: TGCGCCAGCAGTGATTCGAGGTTTCACACCTCGGATACGCAGTATTTT